The next 17 T cell receptor beta chains were all read from a single sample in a study of glioma-infiltrating T cells after dendritic cell vaccination. The method was immunoSEQ multiplex PCR; TCRdb's version includes in-frame clones alone and lacks a portion of them. The repertoire holds 90,000 to 100,000 clones, approximately 80% seen once, with almost 6% in the top ten. The source was blood, collected before dendritic cell vaccination. These receptors were taken from a human donor with glioblastoma.

The rearrangement uses TRBV5-5 and TRBJ2-2, with 8 bases identical to TRBD2. The CDR3 is 15 amino acids. Germline-derived CDR1 and CDR2 are SGHKS and YYEKEE (reference sequence). The V segment lost 4 bases and the J segment 2 bases; nucleotides outside the gene matches: 4. The CDR3 spells CASSTGTRNTGELFF. CDR3 nucleotides: TGTGCCAGCAGCACCGGGACTAGAAACACCGGGGAGCTGTTTTTT.

This chain connects TRBV7-9 to TRBJ2-1; 10 nucleotides match TRBD2. Germline CDR1 is SEHNR and CDR2 is FQNEAQ (reference sequence). J was trimmed by 1 base and V by 3 bases; bases with no gene match: 6. The CDR3 loop spans 17 amino acids. CDR3 protein: CASSFRRLAGSYNEQFF. The CDR3 DNA reads TGTGCCAGCAGCTTCCGAAGACTAGCGGGTTCCTACAATGAGCAGTTCTTC. Combining the CDR3 with reference TRBV7-9 and TRBJ2-1 gives the whole variable domain DTGVSQNPRHKITKRGQNVTFRCDPISEHNRLYWYRQTLGQGPEFLTYFQNEAQLEKSRLLSDRFSAERPKGSFSTLEIQRTEQGDSAMYLCASSFRRLAGSYNEQFFGPGTRLTVL.

V and J are TRBV9 and TRBJ2-1; weak D call: TRBD1 (6 bases). The CDR3 loop spans 14 amino acids. Germline values: CDR1 SGDLS, CDR2 YYNGEE. Trimming left V 4 bases short and J 3 bases short, with 11 bases between. The CDR3 region has the DNA TGTGCCAGCAGCCCAGGGGCCATCTACAATGAGCAGTTCTTC. This translates into CASSPGAIYNEQFF.

This clone was seen only a few times. This chain uses TRBV5-1 with TRBJ2-1; TRBD1 agrees at 7 bases. Germline V gene lookup returns CDR1 SGHRS and CDR2 YFSETQ. The CDR3 extends over 14 amino acids. V lost 6 bases, J lost 5 bases, and 8 bases stayed unmatched. CDR3 protein: CASTVQGPHNEQFF. As DNA, the CDR3 is TGCGCCAGCACCGTACAGGGGCCCCACAATGAGCAGTTCTTC.

The chain uses TRBV19 and TRBJ2-7; possibly TRBD2 for D (6 bases). Germline V gives CDR1 LNHDA, CDR2 SQIVND (reference sequence). This CDR3 has 15 residues. Trimming removed 5 bases from V and 5 bases from J, with 19 bases in between. The CDR3 nucleotides read TGTGCCAGTAGTGTCGGGTGGGGGGTCATCCACGAGCAGTACTTC. It specifies CASSVGWGVIHEQYF.

V usage is TRBV27 and J usage is TRBJ2-1, with TRBD2 as a possible D gene (5 bases). Germline V gene data show CDR1 as MNHEY and CDR2 as SMNVEV (reference sequence). The CDR3 runs to 11 residues. V dropped 8 bases and J dropped 10 bases, with 12 bases sitting between them. CDR3 coding DNA: TGTGCCAGCCAAACATGGAGGGAGCAGTTCTTC. It is translated as CASQTWREQFF.

The chain joins TRBV9 to TRBJ2-1; D is possibly TRBD2 (5 bases). Germline lookup yields CDR1 SGDLS and CDR2 YYNGEE. Between the trimmed V and J ends, which lost 0 bases and 9 bases, there was a span of 13 bases. The CDR3 is 14 amino acids. The CDR3 DNA reads as TGTGCCAGCAGCGTAGCTGTGGGAGATAGTGAGCAGTTCTTC. Protein: CASSVAVGDSEQFF.

The chain joins TRBV9 to TRBJ2-1; D unclear. The CDR3 is 15 residues long. Trimming cost V 2 bases and J 1 base, with 10 bases left between them. Germline assignment: CDR1 SGDLS and CDR2 YYNGEE. The CDR3 DNA sequence: TGTGCCAGCAGCGTCCGCTTGGAGTCCTACAATGAGCAGTTCTTC. This codes for CASSVRLESYNEQFF.

V is TRBV7-9 and J is TRBJ2-3; 10 bases agree with TRBD2. J gave up 3 bases and V 1 base, and 7 bases lay outside the gene matches. The CDR3 is made up of 17 amino acids. CDR1 and CDR2 (germline): SEHNR, FQNEAQ (reference sequence). The CDR3 DNA reads TGTGCCAGCAGCTTAGATTACAGCGGGGGGGAAACAGATACGCAGTATTTT. This encodes CASSLDYSGGETDTQYF.

The rearrangement uses TRBV12-5 and TRBJ2-7, with D possibly matching TRBD1 (5 bases). CDR3 length: 14 amino acids. Trimming shortened V by 0 bases and J by 2 bases, and 8 bases separated the two germline ends. Per germline, CDR1 LGHNT and CDR2 FRNRAP. CDR3 bases: TGTGCTAGTGGTTTGGTTTCAGGGCCCTACGAGCAGTACTTC. Its translation: CASGLVSGPYEQYF.

V is TRBV6-1 and J is TRBJ1-2; 7 positions match TRBD1. This CDR3 is 12 amino acids long. The germline V gene encodes CDR1 MNHNS and CDR2 SASEGT. The V and J ends lost 4 bases and 4 bases, in that order; junction bases with no gene match: 0. The CDR3 coding sequence is TGTGCCAGCAGTGGGACAGGCTATGGCTACACCTTC. Translated: CASSGTGYGYTF.

This clone was found a few times. This chain joins TRBV10-2 and TRBJ1-3; 7 bases map to TRBD1. Germline trimming cut 5 bases from V and 7 bases from J; bases unmatched to any gene: 8. Per germline, CDR1 WSHSY and CDR2 SAAADI. The CDR3 runs 14 residues. The CDR3 sequence: CASSPDRSRNTIYF. CDR3 nucleotide sequence: TGCGCCAGCAGTCCGGACAGGTCTCGGAACACCATATATTTT.

The table lists this clone with a few counts. The CDR3 DNA reads as TGTGCCAGCAGCTTAACAGGGGGGGACTATGGCTACACCTTC. Encoded protein: CASSLTGGDYGYTF. The chain carries TRBV7-9 and TRBJ1-2, with 8 bases identical to TRBD1. The CDR3 has 14 residues. V lost 2 bases to trimming and J lost 3 bases; unmatched junction nucleotides: 2. The germline CDR1 and CDR2 sequences are SEHNR and FQNEAQ (reference sequence).

The chain couples TRBV19 to TRBJ2-2; TRBD2 agrees at 12 bases. Unmatched junction bases numbered 9, after V lost 0 bases and J lost 4 bases. The CDR3 length is 19 residues. Germline-derived CDR1 and CDR2 are LNHDA and SQIVND (reference sequence). The CDR3 spells CASSIDPLAGGPSTGELFF. DNA of the CDR3: TGTGCCAGTAGTATAGATCCCCTAGCGGGAGGGCCGAGCACCGGGGAGCTGTTTTTT.

The rearrangement uses TRBV27 and TRBJ2-7, with 7 bases matching TRBD1. Unmatched junction bases numbered 5, after V lost 6 bases and J lost 3 bases. The V gene's germline CDR1 is MNHEY and CDR2 SMNVEV (reference sequence). CDR3 length: 13 amino acids. The CDR3 DNA reads as TGTGCCAGCAGCGACAGGGCAATCTACGAGCAGTACTTC. Its protein is CASSDRAIYEQYF.

V and J are TRBV5-1 and TRBJ2-7; the D gene is possibly TRBD1 (5 bases). V gave up 1 base and J gave up 3 bases, with 20 bases separating them. The germline V gene has CDR1 SGHRS and CDR2 YFSETQ. The CDR3 has 17 amino acids. CDR3 residues: CASSLWGSRTPDYEQYF. DNA for the CDR3: TGCGCCAGCAGCTTGTGGGGCTCGCGGACACCGGACTACGAGCAGTACTTC.

The CDR3 sequence: CALKDRDTDTQYF. The CDR3 DNA sequence: TGTGCCTTAAAAGACAGGGACACAGATACGCAGTATTTT. V usage is TRBV6-6 and J usage is TRBJ2-3; 7 bases are a match to TRBD1. The V gene end was trimmed by 11 bases and the J gene end by 2 bases; junction bases not matched to a gene: 7. Per germline, CDR1 MNHNY and CDR2 SVGAGI (reference sequence). The CDR3 has 13 amino acids.